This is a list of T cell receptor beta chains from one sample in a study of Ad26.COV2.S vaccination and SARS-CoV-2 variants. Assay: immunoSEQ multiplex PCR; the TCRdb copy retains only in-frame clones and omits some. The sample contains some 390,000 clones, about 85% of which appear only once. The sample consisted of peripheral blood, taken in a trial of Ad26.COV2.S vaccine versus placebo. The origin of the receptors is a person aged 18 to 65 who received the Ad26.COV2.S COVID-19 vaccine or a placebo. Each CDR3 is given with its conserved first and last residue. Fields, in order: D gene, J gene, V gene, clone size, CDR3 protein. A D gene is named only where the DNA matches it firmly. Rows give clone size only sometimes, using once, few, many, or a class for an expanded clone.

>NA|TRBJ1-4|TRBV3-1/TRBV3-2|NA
CASSLQLGVGEKLFF
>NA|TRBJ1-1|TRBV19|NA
CASSIVSNRVEAFF
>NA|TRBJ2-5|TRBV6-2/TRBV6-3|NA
CASSSGTAQETQYF
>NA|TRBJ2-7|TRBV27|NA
CASSRGPHEQYF
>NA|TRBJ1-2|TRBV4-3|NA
CASSPKRGSPWGYTF
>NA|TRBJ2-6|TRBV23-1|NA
CASSLYRVGGANVLTF
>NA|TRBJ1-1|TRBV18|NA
CASSPNEGTLSTEAFF
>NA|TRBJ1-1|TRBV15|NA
CATSSGLRTEAFF
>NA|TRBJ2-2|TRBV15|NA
CATSRAGRTGELFF
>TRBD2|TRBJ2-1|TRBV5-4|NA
CASTRTSGFVTYNEQFF
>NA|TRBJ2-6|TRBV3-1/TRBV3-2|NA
CASSQELGSGANVLTF
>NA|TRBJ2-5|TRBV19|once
CASSIGDAGTQYF
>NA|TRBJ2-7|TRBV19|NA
CASSLQTGPSYEQYF
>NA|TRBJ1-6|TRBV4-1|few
CASSQGTAPLHF
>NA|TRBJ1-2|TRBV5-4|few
CASSPPGHLYGYTF
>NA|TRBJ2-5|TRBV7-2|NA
CASSLNGGVETQYF
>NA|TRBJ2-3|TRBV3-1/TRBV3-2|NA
CASSQATSMKYF
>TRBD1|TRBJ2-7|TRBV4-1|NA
CASSQENRGSYEQYF
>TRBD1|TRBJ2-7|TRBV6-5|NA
CASRGTGEDYEQYF
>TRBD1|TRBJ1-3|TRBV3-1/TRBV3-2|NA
CASSWTGTGNTIYF
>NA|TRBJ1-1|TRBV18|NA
CASSPPGYTEAFF
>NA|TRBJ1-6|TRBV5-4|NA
CASSSEAGLEGTSPLHF
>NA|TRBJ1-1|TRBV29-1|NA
CSVAWGGDTEAFF
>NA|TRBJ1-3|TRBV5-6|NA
CASNLTHWRGNTIYF
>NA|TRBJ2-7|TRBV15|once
CATRAGTSYEQYF
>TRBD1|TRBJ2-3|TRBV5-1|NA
CASSSRTGWFSSTDTQYF
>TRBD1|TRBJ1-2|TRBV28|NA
CASSLHQTGGFRGYTF
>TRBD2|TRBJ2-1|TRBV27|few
CASSLSGAGGEQFF
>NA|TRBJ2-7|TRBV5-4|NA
CASADRSSYEQYF
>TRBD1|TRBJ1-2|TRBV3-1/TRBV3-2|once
CASSLRTGTGYGYTF
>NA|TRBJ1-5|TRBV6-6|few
CASTPMGGYQPQHF
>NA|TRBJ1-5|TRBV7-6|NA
CASSLGSGPQHF
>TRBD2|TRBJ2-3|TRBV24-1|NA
CATSDRLAGDTQYF
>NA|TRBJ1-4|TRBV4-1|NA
CASSQETADNEKLFF
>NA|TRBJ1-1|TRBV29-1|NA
CSAEEGRELVAFF
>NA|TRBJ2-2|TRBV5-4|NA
CASSLAGALGELFF
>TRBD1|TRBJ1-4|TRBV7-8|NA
CASSPTGVNEKLFF
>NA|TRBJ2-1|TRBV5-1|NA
CASRRGTLYNEQFF
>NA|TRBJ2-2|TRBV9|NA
CASSVDYQNTGELFF
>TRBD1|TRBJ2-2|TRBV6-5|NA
CASSEIQGARELFF
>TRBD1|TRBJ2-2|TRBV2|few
CASRRQGAYTGELFF
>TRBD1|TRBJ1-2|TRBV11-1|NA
CASSLVPQGAFGYTF
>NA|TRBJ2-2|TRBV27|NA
CASAGRPSLVGELFF
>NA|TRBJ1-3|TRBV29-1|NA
CSVEGGSAGNTIYF
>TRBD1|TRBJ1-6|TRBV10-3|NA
CAISEPTGVNSPLHF
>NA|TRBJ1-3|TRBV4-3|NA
CASSQEAVGNTIYF
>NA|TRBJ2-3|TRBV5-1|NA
CASSGSTSTDTQYF
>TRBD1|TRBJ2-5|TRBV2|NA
CASRLDRQKETQYF
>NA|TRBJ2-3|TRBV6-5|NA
CASSLRTWSSTDTQYF